The clone carrying this T cell receptor (beta chain) was counted a few times. Its antigen is as yet unknown. Clones were read by immunoSEQ multiplex PCR, and TCRdb kept only the in-frame ones, dropping some. The sample includes about 16,000 clones, approximately 86% of them seen just once. The data stem from a study of immune evolution from preneoplasia to lung adenocarcinoma. Broader study findings: Top clone frequencies peaked in normal lung, apparently declining through invasive adenocarcinoma.

CDR1 and CDR2 (germline): SEHNR, FQNEAQ (reference sequence). J gave up 0 bases and V 1 base, and 9 bases lay outside the gene matches. This CDR3 has 19 amino acids. This TCR derives from a person aged 70 to 85 with invasive lung adenocarcinoma. V usage is TRBV7-9 and J usage is TRBJ2-1; the match to TRBD2 covers 10 bases. Sequencing was done on a sample of FFPE invasive lung adenocarcinoma tissue. For the CDR3, the DNA is TGTGCCAGCAGCTTAGAGGGGCTAGCGGGGGTTTTCTCCTACAATGAGCAGTTCTTC. This gives the protein CASSLEGLAGVFSYNEQFF.